The clone carrying this T cell receptor (beta chain) was recorded many times. Its antigen remains unknown. The junction departs from the called germline gene at one end, perhaps through a read error. One entry per CDR3 protein, called by TCRdb with MiXCR from the RACE reads. The repertoire holds around 250,000 distinct CDR3 sequences, with around 9.3% as singletons. This sample is drawn from a study of human T cells and chemical hapten exposure. The study, taken as a whole, reports: The number of TCRs over 1 in 1000 frequency stayed unchanged after DPC.

Specified time point: pre-sensitization, week 0. Treatment here: therapeutic diphenylcyclopropenone sensitization with weekly scalp DPC. Alopecia patients deemed DPC-suitable, aged 18 to 70, excluding pregnancy. There are 12 residues in the CDR3. Germline V gene data show CDR1 as SEHNR and CDR2 as FQNEAQ (reference sequence). This sequence was found in a middle-aged woman with alopecia areata. Some clones in this sample may be carry-over from other donors' samples. The sample here was whole blood, taken in connection with sensitization to the hapten diphenylcyclopropenone (DPC). J is TRBJ1-2 and V is TRBV7-9; no definite D call. Written as DNA, the CDR3 is TGCGCCAGCAGCTTGGACAACTATGGCTACACCTTC. This gives the protein CASSLDNYGYTF. The full variable domain, its missing parts supplied by reference TRBV7-9 and TRBJ1-2, is DTGVSQNPRHKITKRGQNVTFRCDPISEHNRLYWYRQTLGQGPEFLTYFQNEAQLEKSRLLSDRFSAERPKGSFSTLEIQRTEQGDSAMYLCASSLDNYGYTFGSGTRLTVV.